This entry lists 10 T cell receptor beta chains sequenced from one sample in a study of blood T cell repertoires in COVID-19. Profiling relied on immunoSEQ multiplex PCR, and the TCRdb table lists in-frame clones only, not all of them. The sample records some 95,000 clones, 76% being singletons. Sequenced sample: peripheral blood. The receptor source for this set is a man in his 70s with acute or convalescent COVID-19.

This chain connects TRBV20-1 to TRBJ1-2; D is undetermined. The CDR3 runs 10 residues. V lost 6 bases to trimming and J lost 3 bases, with 5 bases between them. Germline CDR1 is DFQATT and CDR2 is SNEGSKA (reference sequence). Here the CDR3 DNA reads TGCAGTGCAGCGGACTATGGCTACACCTTC. Amino acid sequence: CSAADYGYTF.

The V and J genes are TRBV7-8 and TRBJ1-2; 10 bases are a match to TRBD1. The junction had 24 bases not matched to a gene; V was cut back by 5 bases and J by 6 bases. Germline loops: CDR1 SGHVS, CDR2 FQNEAQ. The CDR3 has 20 amino acids. The CDR3: CASSRRDRGLFSYGRDGYTF. The CDR3 coding sequence is TGTGCCAGCAGCCGCCGGGACAGGGGACTATTTTCCTACGGAAGGGATGGCTACACCTTC. Full variable domain (remainder filled in from reference TRBV7-8 and TRBJ1-2): GAGVSQSPRYKVAKRGQDVALRCDPISGHVSLFWYQQALGQGPEFLTYFQNEAQLDKSGLPSDRFFAERPEGSVSTLKIQRTQQEDSAVYLCASSRRDRGLFSYGRDGYTFGSGTRLTVV.

The chain is built from TRBV6-1 and TRBJ1-4, with 9 positions matching TRBD1. Germline trimming cut 4 bases from V and 5 bases from J; bases unmatched to any gene: 14. Germline CDR1 reads MNHNS; CDR2 reads SASEGT. This CDR3 is 18 amino acids long. In nucleotides, the CDR3 is TGTGCCAGCAGTGCCGGGCGCTCTGCGGGACAGGGAAATGAAAAACTGTTTTTT. This translates into CASSAGRSAGQGNEKLFF.

The chain carries TRBV15 and TRBJ2-6; 8 bases line up with TRBD1. Trimming cost V 5 bases and J 1 base; bases outside gene matches: 7. Per germline, CDR1 LNHNV and CDR2 YYDKDF (reference sequence). The CDR3 sequence is 17 residues long. The CDR3 is CATSAERQGSGANVLTF. The CDR3 DNA reads TGTGCCACCAGCGCCGAACGACAGGGGTCTGGGGCCAACGTCCTGACTTTC.

The chain links TRBV3-1 (or the pseudogene TRBV3-2) to TRBJ2-7, with D possibly matching TRBD2 (6 bases). This CDR3 contains 14 residues. Germline assignment: CDR1 LGHDT and CDR2 YNNKEL (reference sequence). Trimming took off 6 bases at V and 0 bases at J, with 12 bases between the two ends. Here the CDR3 reads CASSRDFGSYEQYF. DNA of the CDR3: TGTGCCAGCAGTAGGGACTTCGGCTCCTACGAGCAGTACTTC.

The chain carries TRBV30 and TRBJ2-5; the D gene is possibly TRBD2 (7 bases). The germline V gene has CDR1 GTSNPN and CDR2 SVGIG (reference sequence). Between the trimmed V and J ends, which lost 1 base and 0 bases, there was a span of 12 bases. The CDR3 extends over 15 amino acids. The CDR3, as DNA: TGTGCCTGGAGTGGGGGCGGGGGCCACCAAGAGACCCAGTACTTC. As protein: CAWSGGGGHQETQYF.

The chain carries TRBV12-3 or TRBV12-4 and TRBJ1-2, with a weak D call TRBD1 (6 bases). The CDR3 is 12 amino acids. V was trimmed by 7 bases and J by 7 bases, leaving 13 bases between them. In DNA form, the CDR3 reads TGTGCCAGCATAGGGGGAGAGGGTGGCTACACCTTC. This translates into CASIGGEGGYTF.

The chain carries TRBV7-2 and TRBJ1-2; D is ambiguous. V dropped 5 bases and J dropped 6 bases, with 13 bases sitting between them. The CDR3 consists of 13 residues. Per the germline V gene, CDR1 is SGHTA and CDR2 is FQGNSA. As DNA, the CDR3 is TGTGCCAGCAGCCCGGTTGACATAGATGGCTACACCTTC. This sequence encodes CASSPVDIDGYTF.

The chain has TRBV6-1 and TRBJ1-2, with TRBD1 matching 12 bases. J was trimmed by 5 bases and V by 2 bases; bases with no gene match: 12. The CDR3 spans 18 residues. In germline, CDR1 is MNHNS, CDR2 SASEGT. The DNA of the CDR3 is TGTGCCAGCAGTGAAAACCCGAGTGGGACAGGGGGCATGTATGGCTACACCTTC. The encoded protein is CASSENPSGTGGMYGYTF.

The chain links TRBV10-3 to TRBJ2-1, with TRBD2 as a possible D gene (6 bases). V dropped 3 bases and J dropped 1 base, with 13 bases sitting between them. From germline, CDR1 is ENHRY and CDR2 SYGVKD. This CDR3 spans 16 amino acids. This chain's CDR3 is CAISEWGVKSYNEQFF. As DNA, the CDR3 is TGTGCCATCAGTGAATGGGGGGTTAAATCCTACAATGAGCAGTTCTTC.